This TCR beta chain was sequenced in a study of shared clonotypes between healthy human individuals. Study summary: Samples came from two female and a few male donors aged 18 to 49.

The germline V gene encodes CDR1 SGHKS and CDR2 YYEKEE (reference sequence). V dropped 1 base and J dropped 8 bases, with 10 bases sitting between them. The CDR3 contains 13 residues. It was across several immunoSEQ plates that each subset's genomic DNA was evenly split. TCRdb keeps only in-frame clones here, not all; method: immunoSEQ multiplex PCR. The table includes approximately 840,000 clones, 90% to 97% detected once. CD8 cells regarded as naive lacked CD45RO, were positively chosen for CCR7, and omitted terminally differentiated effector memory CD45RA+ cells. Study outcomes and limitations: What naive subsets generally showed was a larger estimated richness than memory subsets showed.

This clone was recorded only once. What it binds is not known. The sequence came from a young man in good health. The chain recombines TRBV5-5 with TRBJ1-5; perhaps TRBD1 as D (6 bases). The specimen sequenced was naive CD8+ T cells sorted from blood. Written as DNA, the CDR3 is TGTGCCAGCAGCTTGCAGGGGTGGAAGCCCCAGCATTTT. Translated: CASSLQGWKPQHF.